This T cell receptor (beta chain) was sequenced for a study of post-analysis software for immune sequencing data. The CDR3 spans 15 residues. Germline CDR1 is SQVTM and CDR2 is ANQGSEA. The J segment lost 6 bases and the V segment lost 4 bases, leaving 11 bases of the junction unmatched. Unique molecular identifiers were present in the TCR beta cDNA libraries. Each CDR3 protein gets one entry after TCRdb re-called the PCR reads with MiXCR. Here the sample spans roughly 650,000 distinct CDR3 sequences, 59% being singletons. Study-wide results and caveats: Relative to controls, patients had a few TRBV segments at higher frequency, with TRBV5-6, TRBV5-1 and TRBV20-1 among these.

For this clonotype: What it binds is unknown.

This TCR came from a girl aged 2 to 10 with multiple sclerosis. The sequenced material came from blood. The gene calls are TRBV29-1 and TRBJ2-5, with 10 bases lining up with TRBD2. CDR3 in amino acids: CSVGESGGAFKTQYF. CDR3 in DNA: TGCAGCGTTGGGGAAAGCGGGGGGGCCTTTAAGACCCAGTACTTC. Together with reference TRBV29-1 and TRBJ2-5, the CDR3 gives the full variable domain: SAVISQKPSRDICQRGTSLTIQCQVDSQVTMMFWYRQQPGQSLTLIATANQGSEATYESGFVIDKFPISRPNLTFSTLTVSNMSPEDSSIYLCSVGESGGAFKTQYFGPGTRLLVL.